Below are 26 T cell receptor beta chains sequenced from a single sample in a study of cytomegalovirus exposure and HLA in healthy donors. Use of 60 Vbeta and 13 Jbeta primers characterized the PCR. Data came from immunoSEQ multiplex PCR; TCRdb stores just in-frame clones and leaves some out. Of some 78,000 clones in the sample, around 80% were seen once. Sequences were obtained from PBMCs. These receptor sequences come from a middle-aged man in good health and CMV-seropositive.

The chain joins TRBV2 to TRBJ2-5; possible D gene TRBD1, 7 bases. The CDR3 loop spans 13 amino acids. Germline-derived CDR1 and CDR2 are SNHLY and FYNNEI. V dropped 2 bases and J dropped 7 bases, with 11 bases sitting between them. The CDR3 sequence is CASSEQGGVTQYF. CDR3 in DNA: TGTGCCAGCAGTGAACAGGGGGGAGTGACCCAGTACTTC.

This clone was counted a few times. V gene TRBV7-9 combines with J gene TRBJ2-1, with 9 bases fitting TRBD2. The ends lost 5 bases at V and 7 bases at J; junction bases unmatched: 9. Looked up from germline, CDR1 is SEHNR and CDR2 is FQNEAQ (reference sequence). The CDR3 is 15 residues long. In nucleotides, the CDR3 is TGTGCCAGCAGCCGGGGACTAGCTGAGACTAATGAGCAGTTCTTC. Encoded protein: CASSRGLAETNEQFF. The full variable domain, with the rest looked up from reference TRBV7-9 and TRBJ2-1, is DTGVSQNPRHKITKRGQNVTFRCDPISEHNRLYWYRQTLGQGPEFLTYFQNEAQLEKSRLLSDRFSAERPKGSFSTLEIQRTEQGDSAMYLCASSRGLAETNEQFFGPGTRLTVL.

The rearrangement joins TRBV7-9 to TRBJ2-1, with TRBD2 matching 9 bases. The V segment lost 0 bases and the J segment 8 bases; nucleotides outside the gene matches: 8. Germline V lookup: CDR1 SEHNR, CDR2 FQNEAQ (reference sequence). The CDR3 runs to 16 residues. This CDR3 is CASSLALAGGDDEQFF. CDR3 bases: TGTGCCAGCAGCTTAGCCCTTGCGGGAGGGGACGATGAGCAGTTCTTC.

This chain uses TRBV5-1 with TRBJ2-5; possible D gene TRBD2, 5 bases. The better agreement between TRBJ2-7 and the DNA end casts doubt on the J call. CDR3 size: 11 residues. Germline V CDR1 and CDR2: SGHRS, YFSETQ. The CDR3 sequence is CASSGEYEQYF. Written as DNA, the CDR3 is TGCGCCAGCAGCGGGGAGTACGAGCAGTACTTC.

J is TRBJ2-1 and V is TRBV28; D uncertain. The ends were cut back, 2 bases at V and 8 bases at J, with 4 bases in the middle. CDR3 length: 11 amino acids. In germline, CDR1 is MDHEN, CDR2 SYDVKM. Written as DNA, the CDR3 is TGTGCCAGCAGTTTAAGCGATGAGCAGTTCTTC. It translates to CASSLSDEQFF.

As DNA, the CDR3 is TGCGCCAGCAGCTTGAGCTCCCCCAACACCGGGGAGCTGTTTTTT. As protein: CASSLSSPNTGELFF. The chain combines TRBV5-1 with TRBJ2-2; no reliable D call. The length of the CDR3 is 15 residues. The V gene lost 1 base and the J gene lost 2 bases, with 9 bases spanning the gap. Germline V CDR1 and CDR2: SGHRS, YFSETQ.

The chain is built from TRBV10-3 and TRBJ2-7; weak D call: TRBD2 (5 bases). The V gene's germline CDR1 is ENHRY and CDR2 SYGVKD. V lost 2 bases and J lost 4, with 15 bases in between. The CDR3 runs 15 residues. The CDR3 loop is CAISEGRVGGYEQYF. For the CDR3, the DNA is TGTGCCATCAGTGAGGGAAGGGTCGGAGGATACGAGCAGTACTTC.

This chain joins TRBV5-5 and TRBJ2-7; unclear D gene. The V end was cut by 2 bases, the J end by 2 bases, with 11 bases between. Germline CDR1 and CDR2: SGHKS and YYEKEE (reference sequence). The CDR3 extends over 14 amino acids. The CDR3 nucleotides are TGTGCCAGCAGCTTACTGGAGAGAACCTACGAGCAGTACTTC. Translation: CASSLLERTYEQYF.

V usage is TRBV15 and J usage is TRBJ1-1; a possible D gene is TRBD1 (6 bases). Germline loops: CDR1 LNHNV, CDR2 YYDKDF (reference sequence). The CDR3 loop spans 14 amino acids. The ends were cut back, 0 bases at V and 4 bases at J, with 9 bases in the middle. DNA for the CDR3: TGTGCCACCAGCAGAGATGGCAGGGGCACTGAAGCTTTCTTT. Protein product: CATSRDGRGTEAFF.

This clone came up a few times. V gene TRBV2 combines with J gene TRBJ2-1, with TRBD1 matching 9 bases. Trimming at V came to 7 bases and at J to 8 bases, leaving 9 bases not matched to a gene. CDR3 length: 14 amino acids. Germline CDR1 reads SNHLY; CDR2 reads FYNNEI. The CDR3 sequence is CASTKGQGYDEQFF. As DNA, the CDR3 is TGTGCCAGCACGAAAGGACAGGGGTACGATGAGCAGTTCTTC. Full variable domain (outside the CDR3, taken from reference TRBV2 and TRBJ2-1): EPEVTQTPSHQVTQMGQEVILRCVPISNHLYFYWYRQILGQKVEFLVSFYNNEISEKSEIFDDQFSVERPDGSNFTLKIRSTKLEDSAMYFCASTKGQGYDEQFFGPGTRLTVL.

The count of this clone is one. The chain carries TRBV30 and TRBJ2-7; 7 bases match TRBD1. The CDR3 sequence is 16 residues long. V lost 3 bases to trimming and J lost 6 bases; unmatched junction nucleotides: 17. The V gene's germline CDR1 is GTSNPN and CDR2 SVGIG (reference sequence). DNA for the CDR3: TGTGCCTGGAGCGACACGGGGAGACAGGGAACGGCCGAGCAGTACTTC. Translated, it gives CAWSDTGRQGTAEQYF.

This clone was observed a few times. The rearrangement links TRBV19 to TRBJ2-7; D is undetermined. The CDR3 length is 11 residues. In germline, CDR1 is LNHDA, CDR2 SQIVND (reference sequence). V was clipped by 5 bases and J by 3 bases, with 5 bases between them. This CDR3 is CASSSYYEQYF. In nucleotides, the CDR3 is TGTGCCAGTAGTTCCTACTACGAGCAGTACTTC.

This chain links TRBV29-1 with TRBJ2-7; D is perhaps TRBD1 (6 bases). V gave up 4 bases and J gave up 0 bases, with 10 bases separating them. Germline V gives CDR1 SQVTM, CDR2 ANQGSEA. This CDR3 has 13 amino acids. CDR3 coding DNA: TGCAGCGTTGTACGGGACAACTCCTACGAGCAGTACTTC. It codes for CSVVRDNSYEQYF.

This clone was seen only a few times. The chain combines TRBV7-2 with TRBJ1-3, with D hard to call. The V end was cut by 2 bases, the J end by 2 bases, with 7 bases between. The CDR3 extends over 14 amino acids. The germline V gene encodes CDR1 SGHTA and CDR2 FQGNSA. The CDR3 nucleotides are TGTGCCAGCAGCTTACGAGGAACTGGAAACACCATATATTTT. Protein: CASSLRGTGNTIYF.

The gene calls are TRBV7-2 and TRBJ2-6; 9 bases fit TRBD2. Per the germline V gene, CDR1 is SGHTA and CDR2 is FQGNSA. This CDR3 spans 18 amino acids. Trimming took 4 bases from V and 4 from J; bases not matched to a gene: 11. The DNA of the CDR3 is TGTGCCAGCAGCTCCCGGGTAGCGGGAGTGGGGGGGGCCAACGTCCTGACTTTC. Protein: CASSSRVAGVGGANVLTF.

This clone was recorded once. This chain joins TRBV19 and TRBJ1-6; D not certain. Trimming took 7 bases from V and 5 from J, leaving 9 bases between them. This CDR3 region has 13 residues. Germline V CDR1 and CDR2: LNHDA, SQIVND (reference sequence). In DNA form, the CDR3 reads TGTGCCAGTACGAGAGGGAATAATTCACCCCTCCACTTT. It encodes CASTRGNNSPLHF.

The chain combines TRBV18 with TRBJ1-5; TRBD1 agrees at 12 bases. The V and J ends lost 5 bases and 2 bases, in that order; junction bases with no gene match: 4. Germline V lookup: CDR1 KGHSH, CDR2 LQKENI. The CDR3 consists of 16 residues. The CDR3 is CASSGTGGSGNQPQHF. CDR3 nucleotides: TGTGCCAGCTCAGGGACAGGGGGCTCGGGCAATCAGCCCCAGCATTTT. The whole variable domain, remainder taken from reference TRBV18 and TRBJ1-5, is NAGVMQNPRHLVRRRGQEARLRCSPMKGHSHVYWYRQLPEEGLKFMVYLQKENIIDESGMPKERFSAEFPKEGPSILRIQQVVRGDSAAYFCASSGTGGSGNQPQHFGDGTRLSIL.

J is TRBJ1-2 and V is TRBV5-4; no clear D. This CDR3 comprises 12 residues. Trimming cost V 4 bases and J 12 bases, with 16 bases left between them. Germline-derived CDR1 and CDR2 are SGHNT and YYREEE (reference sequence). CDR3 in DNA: TGTGCCAGCAGCCCTCACGGTTCCGTAAACACCTTC. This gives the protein CASSPHGSVNTF.

In nucleotides, the CDR3 is TGTGCCAGCAGCTTGGGTGGGGAGTGGGATGAGCAGTTCTTC. The encoded protein is CASSLGGEWDEQFF. The chain links TRBV5-4 to TRBJ2-1; D is perhaps TRBD2 (5 bases). CDR3 length equals 14 residues. CDR1 and CDR2 from the germline V gene are SGHNT and YYREEE (reference sequence). V was trimmed by 0 bases and J by 8 bases, leaving 12 bases between them.

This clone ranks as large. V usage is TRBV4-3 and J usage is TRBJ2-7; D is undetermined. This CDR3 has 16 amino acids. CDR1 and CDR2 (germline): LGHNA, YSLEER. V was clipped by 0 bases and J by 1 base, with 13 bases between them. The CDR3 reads CASSQDRALISYEQYF. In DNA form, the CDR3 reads TGCGCCAGCAGCCAAGATCGCGCCCTGATTTCCTACGAGCAGTACTTC.

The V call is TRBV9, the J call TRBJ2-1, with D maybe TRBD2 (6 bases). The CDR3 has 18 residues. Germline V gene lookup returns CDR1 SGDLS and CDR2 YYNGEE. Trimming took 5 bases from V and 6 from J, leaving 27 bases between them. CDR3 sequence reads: CASRPLGGTFFTSNEQFF. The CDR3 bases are TGTGCCAGCAGACCACTGGGCGGGACCTTTTTTACAAGCAATGAGCAGTTCTTC.

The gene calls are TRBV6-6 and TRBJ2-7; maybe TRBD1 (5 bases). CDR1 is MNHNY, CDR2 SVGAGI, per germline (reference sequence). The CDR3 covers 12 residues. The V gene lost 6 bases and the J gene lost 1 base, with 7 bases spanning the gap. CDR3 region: CASSDSSYEQYF. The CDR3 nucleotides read TGTGCCAGCAGCGACAGTTCCTACGAGCAGTACTTC.

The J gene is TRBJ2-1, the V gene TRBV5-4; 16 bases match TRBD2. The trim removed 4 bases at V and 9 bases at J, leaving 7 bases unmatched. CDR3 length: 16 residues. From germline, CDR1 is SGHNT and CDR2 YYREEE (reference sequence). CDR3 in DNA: TGTGCCAGCAGCACGGGACTAGCGGGAGGGCAGGGTGAGCAGTTCTTC. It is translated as CASSTGLAGGQGEQFF. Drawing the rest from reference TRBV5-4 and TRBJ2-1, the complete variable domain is ETGVTQSPTHLIKTRGQQVTLRCSSQSGHNTVSWYQQALGQGPQFIFQYYREEENGRGNFPPRFSGLQFPNYSSELNVNALELDDSALYLCASSTGLAGGQGEQFFGPGTRLTVL.

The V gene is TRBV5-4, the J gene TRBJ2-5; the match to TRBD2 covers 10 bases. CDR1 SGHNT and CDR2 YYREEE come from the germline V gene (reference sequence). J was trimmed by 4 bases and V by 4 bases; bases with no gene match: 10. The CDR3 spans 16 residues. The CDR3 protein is CASSPSAGGPSETQYF. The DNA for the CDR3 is TGTGCCAGCAGCCCGTCAGCGGGAGGGCCCTCAGAGACCCAGTACTTC.

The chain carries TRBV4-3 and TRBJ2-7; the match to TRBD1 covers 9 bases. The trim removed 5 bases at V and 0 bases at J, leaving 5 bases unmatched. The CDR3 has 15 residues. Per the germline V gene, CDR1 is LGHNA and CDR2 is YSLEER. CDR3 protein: CASSYNRGRSYEQYF. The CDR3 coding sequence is TGCGCCAGCAGCTACAACAGGGGGCGCTCCTACGAGCAGTACTTC.

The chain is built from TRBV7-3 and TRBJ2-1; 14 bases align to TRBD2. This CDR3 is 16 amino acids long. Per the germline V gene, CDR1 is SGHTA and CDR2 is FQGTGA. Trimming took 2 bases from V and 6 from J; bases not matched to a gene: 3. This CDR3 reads CASSLEGTSGSNEQFF. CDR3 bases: TGTGCCAGCAGCTTAGAGGGGACTAGCGGGAGCAATGAGCAGTTCTTC. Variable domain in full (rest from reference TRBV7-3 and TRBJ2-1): GAGVSQTPSNKVTEKGKYVELRCDPISGHTALYWYRQSLGQGPEFLIYFQGTGAADDSGLPNDRFFAVRPEGSVSTLKIQRTERGDSAVYLCASSLEGTSGSNEQFFGPGTRLTVL.